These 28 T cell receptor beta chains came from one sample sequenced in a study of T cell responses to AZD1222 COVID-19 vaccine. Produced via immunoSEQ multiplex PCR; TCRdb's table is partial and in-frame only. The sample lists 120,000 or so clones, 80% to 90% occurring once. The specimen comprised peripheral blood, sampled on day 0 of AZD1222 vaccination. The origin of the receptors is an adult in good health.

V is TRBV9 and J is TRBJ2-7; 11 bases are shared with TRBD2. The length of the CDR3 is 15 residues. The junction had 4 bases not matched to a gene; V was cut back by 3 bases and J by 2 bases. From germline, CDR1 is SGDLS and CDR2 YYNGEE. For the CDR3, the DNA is TGTGCCAGCAGCGCCGGGACTAGCGGACCCTACGAGCAGTACTTC. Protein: CASSAGTSGPYEQYF.

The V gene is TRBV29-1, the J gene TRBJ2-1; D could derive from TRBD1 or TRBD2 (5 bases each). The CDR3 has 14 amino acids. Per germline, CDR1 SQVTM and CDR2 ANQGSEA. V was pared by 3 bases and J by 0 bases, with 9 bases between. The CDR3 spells CSVDPGPSYNEQFF. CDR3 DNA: TGCAGCGTTGACCCGGGGCCCTCCTACAATGAGCAGTTCTTC.

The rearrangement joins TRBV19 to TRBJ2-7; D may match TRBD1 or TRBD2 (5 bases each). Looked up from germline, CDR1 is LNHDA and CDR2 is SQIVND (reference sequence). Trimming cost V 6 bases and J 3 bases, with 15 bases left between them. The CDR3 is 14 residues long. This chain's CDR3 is CASSPGEGNYEQYF. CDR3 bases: TGTGCCAGTAGCCCCGGAGAGGGGAACTACGAGCAGTACTTC. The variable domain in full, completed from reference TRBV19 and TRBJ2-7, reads DGGITQSPKYLFRKEGQNVTLSCEQNLNHDAMYWYRQDPGQGLRLIYYSQIVNDFQKGDIAEGYSVSREKKESFPLTVTSAQKNPTAFYLCASSPGEGNYEQYFGPGTRLTVT.

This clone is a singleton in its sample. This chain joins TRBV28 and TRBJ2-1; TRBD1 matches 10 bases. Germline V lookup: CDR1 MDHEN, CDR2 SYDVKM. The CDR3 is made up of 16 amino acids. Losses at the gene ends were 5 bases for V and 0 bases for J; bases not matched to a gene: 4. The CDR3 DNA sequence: TGTGCCAGCAGTCCCGGGACAGGGGACTCCTACAATGAGCAGTTCTTC. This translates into CASSPGTGDSYNEQFF.

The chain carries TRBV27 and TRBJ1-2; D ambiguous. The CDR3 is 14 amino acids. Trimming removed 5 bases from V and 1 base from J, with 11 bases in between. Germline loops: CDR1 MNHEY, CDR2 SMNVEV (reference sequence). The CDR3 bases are TGTGCCAGCAGTCCGTCGACAAATAACTATGGCTACACCTTC. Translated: CASSPSTNNYGYTF.

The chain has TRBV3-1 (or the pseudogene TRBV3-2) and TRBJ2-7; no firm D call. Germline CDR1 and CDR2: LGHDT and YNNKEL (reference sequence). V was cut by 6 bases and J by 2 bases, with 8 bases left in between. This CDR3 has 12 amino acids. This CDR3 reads CASRGSAYEQYF. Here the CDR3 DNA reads TGTGCCAGCAGAGGGTCGGCCTACGAGCAGTACTTC.

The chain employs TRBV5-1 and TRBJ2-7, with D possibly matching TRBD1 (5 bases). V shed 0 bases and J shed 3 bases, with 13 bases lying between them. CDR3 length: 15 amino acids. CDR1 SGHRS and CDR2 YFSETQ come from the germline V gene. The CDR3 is CASSLDLGQSYEQYF. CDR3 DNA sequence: TGCGCCAGCAGCTTGGACCTGGGGCAGAGCTACGAGCAGTACTTC.

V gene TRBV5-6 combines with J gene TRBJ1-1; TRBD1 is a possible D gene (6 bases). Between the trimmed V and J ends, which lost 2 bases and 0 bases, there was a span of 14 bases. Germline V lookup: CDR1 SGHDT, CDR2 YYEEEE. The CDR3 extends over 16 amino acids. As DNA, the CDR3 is TGTGCCAGCAGCTTCGGACGTGGACAGATGAACACTGAAGCTTTCTTT. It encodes CASSFGRGQMNTEAFF.

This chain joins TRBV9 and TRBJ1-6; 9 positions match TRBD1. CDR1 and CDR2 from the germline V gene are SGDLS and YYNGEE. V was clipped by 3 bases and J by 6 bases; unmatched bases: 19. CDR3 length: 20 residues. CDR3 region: CASSAETGTGRFGTNSPLHF. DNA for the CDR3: TGTGCCAGCAGCGCAGAGACCGGGACAGGGAGGTTCGGCACTAATTCACCCCTCCACTTT.

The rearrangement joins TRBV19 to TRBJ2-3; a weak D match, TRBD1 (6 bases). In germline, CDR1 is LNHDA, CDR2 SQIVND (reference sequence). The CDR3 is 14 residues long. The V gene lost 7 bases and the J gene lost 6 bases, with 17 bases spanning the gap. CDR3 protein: CASTDLGGSDTQYF. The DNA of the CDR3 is TGTGCCAGTACCGATCTAGGGGGTTCCGATACGCAGTATTTT.

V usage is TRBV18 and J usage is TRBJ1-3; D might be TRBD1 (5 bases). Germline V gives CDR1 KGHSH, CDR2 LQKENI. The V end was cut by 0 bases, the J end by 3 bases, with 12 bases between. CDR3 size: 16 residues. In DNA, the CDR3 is TGTGCCAGCTCACCACCGGAGGGGTCGGGTGGAAACACCATATATTTT. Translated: CASSPPEGSGGNTIYF.

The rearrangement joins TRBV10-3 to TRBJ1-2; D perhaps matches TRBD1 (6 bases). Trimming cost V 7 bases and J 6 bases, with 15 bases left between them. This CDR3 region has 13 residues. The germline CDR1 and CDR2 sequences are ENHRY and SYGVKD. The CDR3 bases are TGTGCCATCAATATTGCAGGGGAAGATGGCTACACCTTC. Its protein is CAINIAGEDGYTF.

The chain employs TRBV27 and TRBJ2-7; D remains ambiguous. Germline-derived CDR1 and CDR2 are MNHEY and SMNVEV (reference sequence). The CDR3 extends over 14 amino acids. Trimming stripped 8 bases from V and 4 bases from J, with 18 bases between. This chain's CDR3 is CASRSLSRAYEQYF. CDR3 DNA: TGTGCCAGCCGCTCCCTCTCCCGGGCGTACGAGCAGTACTTC.

CDR3 sequence reads: CSVPAQGRWAFF. CDR3 coding DNA: TGCAGCGTTCCCGCACAGGGTAGATGGGCTTTCTTT. This chain joins TRBV29-1 and TRBJ1-1; tentatively, D is TRBD1 (6 bases). The CDR3 is 12 amino acids. Germline V gene data show CDR1 as SQVTM and CDR2 as ANQGSEA. The germline V and J ends were trimmed by 5 bases and 11 bases, with 18 bases remaining between them.

The CDR3 reads CASSPSGALGGELFF. The CDR3 DNA is TGTGCCAGCAGCCCATCAGGGGCCCTCGGCGGGGAGCTGTTTTTT. This sequence joins TRBV7-3 and TRBJ2-2; D perhaps matches TRBD1 (6 bases). CDR1 is SGHTA, CDR2 FQGTGA, per germline. The CDR3 has 15 amino acids. The germline V and J ends were trimmed by 5 bases and 7 bases, with 17 bases remaining between them.

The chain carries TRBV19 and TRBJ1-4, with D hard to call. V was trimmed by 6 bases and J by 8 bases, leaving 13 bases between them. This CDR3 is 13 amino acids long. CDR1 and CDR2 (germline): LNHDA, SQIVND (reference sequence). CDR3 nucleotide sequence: TGTGCCAGTAGCCAGGACCCCGGAGAAAAACTGTTTTTT. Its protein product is CASSQDPGEKLFF.

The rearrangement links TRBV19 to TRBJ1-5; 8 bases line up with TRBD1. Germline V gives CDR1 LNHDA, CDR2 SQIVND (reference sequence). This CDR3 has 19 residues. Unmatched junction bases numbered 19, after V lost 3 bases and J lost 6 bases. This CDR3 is CASSMKWRQGAGVIQPQHF. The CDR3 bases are TGTGCCAGTAGTATGAAATGGAGGCAGGGGGCGGGAGTTATTCAGCCCCAGCATTTT.

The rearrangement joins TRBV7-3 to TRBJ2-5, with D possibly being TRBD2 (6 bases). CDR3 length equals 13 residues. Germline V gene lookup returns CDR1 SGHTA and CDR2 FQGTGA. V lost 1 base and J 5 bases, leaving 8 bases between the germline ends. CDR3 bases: TGTGCCAGCAGCTTAATTGGAGGGGAGACCCAGTACTTC. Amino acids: CASSLIGGETQYF.

In nucleotides, the CDR3 is TGTGCCAGCAGCTTTAGCGGGAGCAATGAGCAGTTCTTC. Protein product: CASSFSGSNEQFF. The genes are TRBV11-1 and TRBJ2-1; 9 bases match TRBD2. With 3 bases clipped from V and 6 bases from J, the junction kept 0 bases outside the gene matches. Germline loops: CDR1 SGHAT, CDR2 FQDESV (reference sequence). The CDR3 loop spans 13 amino acids.

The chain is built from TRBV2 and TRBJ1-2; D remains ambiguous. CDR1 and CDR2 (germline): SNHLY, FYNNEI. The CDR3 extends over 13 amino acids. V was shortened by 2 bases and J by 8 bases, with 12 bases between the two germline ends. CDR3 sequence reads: CASSESVGGGYTF. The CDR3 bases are TGTGCCAGCAGTGAATCAGTTGGTGGAGGCTACACCTTC.

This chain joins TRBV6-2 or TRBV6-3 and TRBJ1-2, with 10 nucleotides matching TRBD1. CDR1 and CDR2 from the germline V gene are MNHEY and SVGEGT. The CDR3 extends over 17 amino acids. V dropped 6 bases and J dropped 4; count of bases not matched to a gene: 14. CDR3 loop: CASSPHSSGTGVYGYTF. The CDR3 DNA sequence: TGTGCCAGCAGCCCTCACTCTTCCGGGACAGGGGTCTATGGCTACACCTTC.

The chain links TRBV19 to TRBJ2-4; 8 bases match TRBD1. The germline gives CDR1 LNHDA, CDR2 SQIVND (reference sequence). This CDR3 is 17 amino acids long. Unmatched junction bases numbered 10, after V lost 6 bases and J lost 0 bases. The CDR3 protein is CASSHRGTILAKNIQYF. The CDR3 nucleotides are TGTGCCAGTAGCCACAGGGGGACGATTCTAGCCAAAAACATTCAGTACTTC.

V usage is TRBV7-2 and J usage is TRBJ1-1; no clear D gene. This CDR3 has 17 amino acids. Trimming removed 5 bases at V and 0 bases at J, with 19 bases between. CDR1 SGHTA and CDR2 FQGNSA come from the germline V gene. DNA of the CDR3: TGTGCCAGCAGCCCGCCCGGGCGGGGAGGAATGAACACTGAAGCTTTCTTT. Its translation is CASSPPGRGGMNTEAFF.

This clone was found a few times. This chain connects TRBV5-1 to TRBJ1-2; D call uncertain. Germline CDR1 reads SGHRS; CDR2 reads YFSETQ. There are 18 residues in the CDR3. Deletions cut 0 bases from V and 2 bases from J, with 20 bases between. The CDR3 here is CASSLAFRSGRGNYGYTF. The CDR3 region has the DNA TGCGCCAGCAGCTTGGCCTTTCGGAGCGGGCGTGGGAACTATGGCTACACCTTC.

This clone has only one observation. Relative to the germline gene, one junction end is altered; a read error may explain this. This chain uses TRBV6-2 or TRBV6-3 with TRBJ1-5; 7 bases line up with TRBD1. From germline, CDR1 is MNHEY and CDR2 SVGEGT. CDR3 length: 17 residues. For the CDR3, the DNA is TGTGCCAGCAGCCTATCGACAGGGAGCGATAGCCATCAGCCCCAGCATTTT. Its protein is CASSLSTGSDSHQPQHF.

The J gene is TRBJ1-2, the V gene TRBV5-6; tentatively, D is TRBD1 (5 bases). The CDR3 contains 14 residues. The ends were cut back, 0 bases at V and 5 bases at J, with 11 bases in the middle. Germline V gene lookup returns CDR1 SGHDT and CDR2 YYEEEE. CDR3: CASSLDRGIYGYTF. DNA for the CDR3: TGTGCCAGCAGCTTGGATAGGGGAATATATGGCTACACCTTC.

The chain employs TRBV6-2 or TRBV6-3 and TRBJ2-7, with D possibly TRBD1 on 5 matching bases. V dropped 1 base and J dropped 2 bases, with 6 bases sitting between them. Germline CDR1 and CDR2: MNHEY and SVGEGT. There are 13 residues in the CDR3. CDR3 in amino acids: CASSYLQAYEQYF. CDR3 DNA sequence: TGTGCCAGCAGTTACTTACAGGCCTACGAGCAGTACTTC.

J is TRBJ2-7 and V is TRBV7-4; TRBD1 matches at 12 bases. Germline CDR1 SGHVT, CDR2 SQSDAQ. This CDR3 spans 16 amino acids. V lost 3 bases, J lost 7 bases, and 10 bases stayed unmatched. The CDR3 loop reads CASSFISGQGASEQYF. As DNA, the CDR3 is TGTGCCAGCAGCTTTATCTCGGGACAGGGGGCCTCAGAGCAGTACTTC.